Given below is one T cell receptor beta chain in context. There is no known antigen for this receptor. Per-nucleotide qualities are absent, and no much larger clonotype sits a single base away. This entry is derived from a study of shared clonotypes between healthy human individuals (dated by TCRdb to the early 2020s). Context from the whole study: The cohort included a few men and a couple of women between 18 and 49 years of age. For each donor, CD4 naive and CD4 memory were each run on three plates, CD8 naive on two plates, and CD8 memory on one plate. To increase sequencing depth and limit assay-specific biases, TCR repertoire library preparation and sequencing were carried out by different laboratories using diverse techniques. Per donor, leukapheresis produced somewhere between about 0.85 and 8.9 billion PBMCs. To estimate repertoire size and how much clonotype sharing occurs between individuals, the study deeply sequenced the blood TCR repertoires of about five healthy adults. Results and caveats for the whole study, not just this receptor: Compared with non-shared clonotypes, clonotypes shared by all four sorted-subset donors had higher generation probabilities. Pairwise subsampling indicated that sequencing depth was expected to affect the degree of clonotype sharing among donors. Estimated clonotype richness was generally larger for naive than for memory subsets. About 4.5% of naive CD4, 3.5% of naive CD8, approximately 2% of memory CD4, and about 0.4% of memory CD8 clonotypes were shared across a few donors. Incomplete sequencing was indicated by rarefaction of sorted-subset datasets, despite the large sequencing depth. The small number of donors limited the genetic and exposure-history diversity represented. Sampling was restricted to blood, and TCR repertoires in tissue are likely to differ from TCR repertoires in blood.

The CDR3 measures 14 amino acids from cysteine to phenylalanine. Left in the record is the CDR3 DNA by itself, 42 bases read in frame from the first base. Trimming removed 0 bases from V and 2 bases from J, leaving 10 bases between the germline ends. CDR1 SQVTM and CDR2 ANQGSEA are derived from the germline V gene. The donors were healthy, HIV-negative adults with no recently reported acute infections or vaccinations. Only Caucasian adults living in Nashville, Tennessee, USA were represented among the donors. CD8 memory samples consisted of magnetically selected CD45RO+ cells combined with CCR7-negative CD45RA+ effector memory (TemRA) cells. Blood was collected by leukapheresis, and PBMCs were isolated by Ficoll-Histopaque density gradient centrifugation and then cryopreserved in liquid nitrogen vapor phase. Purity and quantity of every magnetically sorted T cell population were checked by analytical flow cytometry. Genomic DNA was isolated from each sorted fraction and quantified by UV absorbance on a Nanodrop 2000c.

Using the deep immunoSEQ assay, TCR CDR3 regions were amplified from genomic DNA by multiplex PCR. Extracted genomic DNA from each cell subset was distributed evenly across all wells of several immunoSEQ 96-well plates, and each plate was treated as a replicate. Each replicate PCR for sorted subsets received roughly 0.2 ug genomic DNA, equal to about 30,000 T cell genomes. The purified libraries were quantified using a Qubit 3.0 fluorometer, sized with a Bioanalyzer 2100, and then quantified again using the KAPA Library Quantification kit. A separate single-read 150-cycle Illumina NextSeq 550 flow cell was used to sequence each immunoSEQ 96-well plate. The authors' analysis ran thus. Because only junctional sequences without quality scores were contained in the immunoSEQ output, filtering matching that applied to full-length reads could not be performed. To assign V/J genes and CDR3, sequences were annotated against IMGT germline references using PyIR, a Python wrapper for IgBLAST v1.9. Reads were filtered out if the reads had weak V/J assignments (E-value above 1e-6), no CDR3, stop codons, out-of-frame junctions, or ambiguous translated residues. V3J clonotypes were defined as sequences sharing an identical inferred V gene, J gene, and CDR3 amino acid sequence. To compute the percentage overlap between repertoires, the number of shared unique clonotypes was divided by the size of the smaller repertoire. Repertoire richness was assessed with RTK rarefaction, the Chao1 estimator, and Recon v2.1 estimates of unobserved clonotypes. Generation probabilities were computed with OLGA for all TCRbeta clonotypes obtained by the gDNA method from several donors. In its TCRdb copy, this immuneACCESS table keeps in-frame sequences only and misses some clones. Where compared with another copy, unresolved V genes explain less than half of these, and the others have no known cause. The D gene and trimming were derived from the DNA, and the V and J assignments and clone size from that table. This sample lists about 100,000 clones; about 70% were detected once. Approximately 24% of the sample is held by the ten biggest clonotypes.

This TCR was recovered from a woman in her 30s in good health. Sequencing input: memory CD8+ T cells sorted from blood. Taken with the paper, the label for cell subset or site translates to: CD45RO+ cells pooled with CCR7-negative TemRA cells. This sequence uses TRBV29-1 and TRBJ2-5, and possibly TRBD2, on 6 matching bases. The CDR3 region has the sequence CSVEDLEGQETQYF. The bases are TGCAGCGTTGAAGATTTGGAGGGGCAAGAGACCCAGTACTTC.